A single sample gave rise to the 8 T cell receptor beta chains below, sequenced in a study of T cell clusters in autoimmune cytopenias. Multiplex touch-down PCR amplified TRB using TRB-A and TRB-B pools in one tube. Reprocessing the multiplex PCR reads, TCRdb reports a single entry for every CDR3 protein and omits DNA. This listing includes around 10,000 distinct CDR3 sequences. TRB amplification used roughly 250 ng of peripheral blood genomic DNA. The sample was also reused in another study, on T cell repertoires in aging, cancer and after chemotherapy.

Input material: peripheral blood. The origin of the receptors is a human donor in good health.

The V gene is TRBV20-1, the J gene TRBJ1-5; checking the TCRdb D call of TRBD1 is not possible without DNA. Germline CDR1 is DFQATT and CDR2 is SNEGSKA (reference sequence). The CDR3 runs to 15 residues. The CDR3: CSAPKGGGSNQPQHF.

This clonotype is labeled medium-sized based on frequency. This chain's CDR3 is CASWGRGLGNTIYF. The rearrangement joins TRBV19 to TRBJ1-3; without DNA, the TCRdb call of TRBD1 cannot be checked. The CDR3 length is 14 residues. The germline gives CDR1 LNHDA, CDR2 SQIVND (reference sequence). Full variable domain (missing parts from reference TRBV19 and TRBJ1-3): DGGITQSPKYLFRKEGQNVTLSCEQNLNHDAMYWYRQDPGQGLRLIYYSQIVNDFQKGDIAEGYSVSREKKESFPLTVTSAQKNPTAFYLCASWGRGLGNTIYFGEGSWLTVV.

The chain has TRBV7-9 and TRBJ2-3; as DNA is missing, the TRBD1 call by TCRdb cannot be tested. Germline V gene data show CDR1 as SEHNR and CDR2 as FQNEAQ (reference sequence). This CDR3 is 16 amino acids long. The CDR3 protein is CASRLMGGLSTDTQYF.

The chain combines TRBV5-1 with TRBJ2-1; checking the TCRdb D call of TRBD1 is not possible without DNA. The CDR3 runs 14 residues. CDR1 and CDR2 from the germline V gene are SGHRS and YFSETQ. The CDR3 spells CASSRGGEMNEQFF.

The chain is built from TRBV10-3 and TRBJ1-3. Germline V lookup: CDR1 ENHRY, CDR2 SYGVKD. CDR3 length equals 13 residues. CDR3 region: CAISEYPGNTIYF.

This clonotype is called medium-sized based on its frequency. The genes are TRBV19 and TRBJ2-3; the TCRdb D gene call, TRBD1, has no DNA to confirm it. The CDR3 length is 15 residues. The V gene's germline CDR1 is LNHDA and CDR2 SQIVND (reference sequence). The CDR3 protein is CASRGGRGSTDTQYF.

V and J are TRBV7-2 and TRBJ2-3; with no DNA, the TCRdb D assignment of TRBD1 cannot be verified. CDR3 length equals 16 residues. Germline-derived CDR1 and CDR2 are SGHTA and FQGNSA. This chain's CDR3 is CASSLQGQGITNTQYF. Combining the CDR3 with reference TRBV7-2 and TRBJ2-3 gives the whole variable domain GAGVSQSPSNKVTEKGKDVELRCDPISGHTALYWYRQSLGQGLEFLIYFQGNSAPDKSGLPSDRFSAERTGGSVSTLTIQRTQQEDSAVYLCASSLQGQGITNTQYFGPGTRLTVL.

The V call is TRBV28, the J call TRBJ1-1; TCRdb's D call of TRBD1 is untestable without DNA. Looked up from germline, CDR1 is MDHEN and CDR2 is SYDVKM. This CDR3 has 12 amino acids. Here the CDR3 reads CASRTGGTEAFF. Complete variable domain (other parts from reference TRBV28 and TRBJ1-1): DVKVTQSSRYLVKRTGEKVFLECVQDMDHENMFWYRQDPGLGLRLIYFSYDVKMKEKGDIPEGYSVSREKKERFSLILESASTNQTSMYLCASRTGGTEAFFGQGTRLTVV.